The 5 T cell receptor beta chains below were found in one sample sequenced in a study of beta chain features in type 1 diabetes. Sequencing targeted expressed TCRB transcripts, as all isolated RNA had been reverse transcribed. Data came from immunoSEQ multiplex PCR; TCRdb stores just in-frame clones and leaves some out. This sample yields hundreds of thousands of clones, of which roughly 16% are seen a single time; about 0.087% belongs to the top ten. Specimen: naive CD4+ T cells from blood. These receptors originate from a young man in good health.

This sequence joins TRBV19 and TRBJ1-2; D uncertain. The V end was cut by 3 bases, the J end by 2 bases, with 13 bases between. The CDR3 extends over 15 amino acids. CDR1 is LNHDA, CDR2 SQIVND, per germline (reference sequence). The CDR3 region is CASSIETRANYGYTF. The CDR3 DNA follows: TGTGCCAGTAGTATCGAAACCCGGGCAAACTATGGCTACACCTTC. The full variable domain, in which reference TRBV19 and TRBJ1-2 provide the parts outside the CDR3, is DGGITQSPKYLFRKEGQNVTLSCEQNLNHDAMYWYRQDPGQGLRLIYYSQIVNDFQKGDIAEGYSVSREKKESFPLTVTSAQKNPTAFYLCASSIETRANYGYTFGSGTRLTVV.

The J gene is TRBJ1-2, the V gene TRBV10-2; D might be TRBD1 (5 bases). The CDR3 has 14 residues. The V end was cut by 8 bases, the J end by 8 bases, with 21 bases between. Germline V gene data show CDR1 as WSHSY and CDR2 as SAAADI. CDR3 sequence: CASGGTDHGGGYTF. CDR3 in DNA: TGCGCCAGCGGAGGGACGGATCATGGGGGAGGCTACACCTTC.

This clone occurred a few times. The chain employs TRBV9 and TRBJ1-4, with D possibly TRBD1 on 5 matching bases. Looked up from germline, CDR1 is SGDLS and CDR2 is YYNGEE. CDR3 size: 14 residues. V lost 0 bases, J lost 7 bases, and 10 bases lay in between. The CDR3 bases are TGTGCCAGCAGCGTAGAGGCAGGGTCTGAAAAACTGTTTTTT. Amino acid sequence: CASSVEAGSEKLFF.

This CDR3 is CASLRGGNTGELFF. CDR3 nucleotides: TGTGCCAGCTTACGCGGGGGGAACACCGGGGAGCTGTTTTTT. This sequence joins TRBV28 and TRBJ2-2, with 7 bases lining up with TRBD2. From germline, CDR1 is MDHEN and CDR2 SYDVKM. There are 14 residues in the CDR3. V gave up 8 bases and J gave up 1 base; unmatched junction bases: 4. The whole variable domain, remainder taken from reference TRBV28 and TRBJ2-2, is DVKVTQSSRYLVKRTGEKVFLECVQDMDHENMFWYRQDPGLGLRLIYFSYDVKMKEKGDIPEGYSVSREKKERFSLILESASTNQTSMYLCASLRGGNTGELFFGEGSRLTVL.

There are a few counts of this clone. The V call is TRBV10-3, the J call TRBJ2-4; 9 bases align to TRBD1. CDR1 and CDR2 (germline): ENHRY, SYGVKD. The CDR3 runs 14 residues. The V and J ends lost 11 bases and 1 base, in that order; junction bases with no gene match: 6. The CDR3 is CAVGDRAAKNIQYF. DNA for the CDR3: TGTGCCGTCGGGGACAGGGCCGCCAAAAACATTCAGTACTTC.